This TCR beta chain was identified in a study of T cell responses to AZD1222 COVID-19 vaccine. CDR1 is MGHRA, CDR2 YSYEKL, per germline. The CDR3 is made up of 15 amino acids. The V end was cut by 0 bases, the J end by 2 bases, with 10 bases between. Method: immunoSEQ multiplex PCR; TCRdb's copy keeps in-frame clones and lacks some. The profile shows some 150,000 clones, approximately 88% of them singletons. This clonotype was sampled from an adult in good health. This rearrangement joins TRBV4-1 to TRBJ1-2; D is undetermined. Source: peripheral blood, taken on day 0 of AZD1222 vaccination. CDR3 coding DNA: TGCGCCAGCAGCCAAGATTCGGGTTGGAACTATGGCTACACCTTC. Translating gives CASSQDSGWNYGYTF.